This T cell receptor beta chain originates from a study of technical replicates of blood from several donors. Clones were sequenced by immunoSEQ multiplex PCR, and TCRdb holds only the in-frame ones, with some missing. This sample has approximately 70,000 clones; roughly 96% occur once, and the top ten carry approximately 0.21%. This clone was seen only once. What was sequenced was T cells isolated from PBMCs. This TCR derives from a human donor in good health.

The CDR3 sequence: CASSTLGLAGGYKQFF. The CDR3 DNA sequence: TGCGCCAGCAGCACCTTGGGACTAGCGGGGGGCTATAAACAGTTCTTC. J is TRBJ2-1 and V is TRBV4-1; 15 positions match TRBD2. With 5 bases clipped from V and 13 bases from J, the junction kept 12 bases outside the gene matches. The CDR3 has 16 amino acids. The germline gives CDR1 MGHRA, CDR2 YSYEKL.